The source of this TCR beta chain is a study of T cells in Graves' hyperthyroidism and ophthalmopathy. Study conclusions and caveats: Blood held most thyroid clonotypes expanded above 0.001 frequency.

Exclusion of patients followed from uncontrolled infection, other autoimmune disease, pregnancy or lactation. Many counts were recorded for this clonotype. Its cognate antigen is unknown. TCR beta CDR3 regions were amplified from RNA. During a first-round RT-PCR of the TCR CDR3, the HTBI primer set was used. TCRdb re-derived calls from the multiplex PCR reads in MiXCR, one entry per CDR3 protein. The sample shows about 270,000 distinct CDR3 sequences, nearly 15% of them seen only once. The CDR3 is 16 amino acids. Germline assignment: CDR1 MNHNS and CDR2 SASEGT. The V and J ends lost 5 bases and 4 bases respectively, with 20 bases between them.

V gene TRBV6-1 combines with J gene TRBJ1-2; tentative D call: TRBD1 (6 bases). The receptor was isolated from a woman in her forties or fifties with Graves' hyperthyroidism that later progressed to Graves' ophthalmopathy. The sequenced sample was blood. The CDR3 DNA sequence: TGTGCCAGCAGTCTCGCTGTAGGACAGAACTTCTATGGCTACACCTTC. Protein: CASSLAVGQNFYGYTF.